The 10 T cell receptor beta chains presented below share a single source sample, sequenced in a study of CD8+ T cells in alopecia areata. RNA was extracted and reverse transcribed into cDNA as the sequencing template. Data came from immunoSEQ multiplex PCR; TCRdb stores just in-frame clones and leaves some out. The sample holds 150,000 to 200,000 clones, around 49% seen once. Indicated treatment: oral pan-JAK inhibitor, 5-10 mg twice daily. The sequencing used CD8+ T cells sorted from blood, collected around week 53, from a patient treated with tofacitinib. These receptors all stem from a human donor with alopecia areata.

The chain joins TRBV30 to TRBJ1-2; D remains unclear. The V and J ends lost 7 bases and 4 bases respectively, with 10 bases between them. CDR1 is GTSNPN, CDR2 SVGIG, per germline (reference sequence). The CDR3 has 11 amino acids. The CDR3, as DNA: TGTGCCTCTACGTTGGGCTATGGCTACACCTTC. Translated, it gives CASTLGYGYTF.

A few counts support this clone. Here the CDR3 DNA reads TGTGCCAGTAGTATGGGGCCCGGGTCCGGGGCCAACGTCCTGACTTTC. It specifies CASSMGPGSGANVLTF. J is TRBJ2-6 and V is TRBV19, with D maybe TRBD1 (5 bases). Trimming shortened V by 3 bases and J by 4 bases, and 13 bases separated the two germline ends. The germline gives CDR1 LNHDA, CDR2 SQIVND (reference sequence). The CDR3 is made up of 16 amino acids.

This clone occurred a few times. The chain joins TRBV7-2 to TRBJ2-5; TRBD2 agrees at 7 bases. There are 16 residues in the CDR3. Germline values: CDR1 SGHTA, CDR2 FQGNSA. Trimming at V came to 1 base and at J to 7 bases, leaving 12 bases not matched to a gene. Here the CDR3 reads CASSLGASGYTPTQYF. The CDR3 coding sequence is TGTGCCAGCAGCTTAGGGGCTAGCGGATACACTCCGACCCAGTACTTC.

The CDR3 DNA reads TGTGCCTGGAGTGAAGACACCGACGAGGATAAACTGTTTTTT. It codes for CAWSEDTDEDKLFF. The chain employs TRBV30 and TRBJ1-4, with unresolved D. The germline V and J ends were trimmed by 1 base and 11 bases, with 17 bases remaining between them. Germline CDR1 reads GTSNPN; CDR2 reads SVGIG (reference sequence). The CDR3 runs to 14 residues.

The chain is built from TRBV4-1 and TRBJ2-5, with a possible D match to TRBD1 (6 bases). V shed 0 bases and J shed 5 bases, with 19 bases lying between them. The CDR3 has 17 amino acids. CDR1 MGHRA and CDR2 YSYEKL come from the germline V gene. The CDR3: CASSQDGMEGGSETQYF. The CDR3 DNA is TGCGCCAGCAGCCAAGATGGGATGGAAGGGGGATCGGAGACCCAGTACTTC.

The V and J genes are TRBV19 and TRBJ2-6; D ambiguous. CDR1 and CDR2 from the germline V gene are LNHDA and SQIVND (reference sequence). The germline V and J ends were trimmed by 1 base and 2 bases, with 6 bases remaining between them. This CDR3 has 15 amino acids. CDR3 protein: CASSIGPTGANVLTF. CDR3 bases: TGTGCCAGTAGTATAGGGCCTACTGGGGCCAACGTCCTGACTTTC. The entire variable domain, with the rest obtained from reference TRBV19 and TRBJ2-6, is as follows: DGGITQSPKYLFRKEGQNVTLSCEQNLNHDAMYWYRQDPGQGLRLIYYSQIVNDFQKGDIAEGYSVSREKKESFPLTVTSAQKNPTAFYLCASSIGPTGANVLTFGAGSRLTVL.

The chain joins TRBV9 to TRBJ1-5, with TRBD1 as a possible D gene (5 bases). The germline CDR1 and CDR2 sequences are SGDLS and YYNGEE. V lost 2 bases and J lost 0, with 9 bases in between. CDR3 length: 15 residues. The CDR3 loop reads CASSVGGYSNQPQHF. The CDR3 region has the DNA TGTGCCAGCAGCGTCGGGGGTTATAGCAATCAGCCCCAGCATTTT.

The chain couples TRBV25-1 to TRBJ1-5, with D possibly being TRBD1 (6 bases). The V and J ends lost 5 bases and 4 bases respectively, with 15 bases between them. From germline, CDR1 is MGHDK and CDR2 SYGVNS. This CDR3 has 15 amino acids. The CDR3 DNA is TGTGCCAGCAGTTCAACGGGTCAGGGGAATCAGCCCCAGCATTTT. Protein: CASSSTGQGNQPQHF.

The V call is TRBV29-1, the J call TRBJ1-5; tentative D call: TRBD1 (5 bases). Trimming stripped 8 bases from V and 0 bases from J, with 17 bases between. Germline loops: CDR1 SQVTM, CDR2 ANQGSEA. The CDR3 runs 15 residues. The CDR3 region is CSLFVQGSSNQPQHF. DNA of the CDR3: TGCAGCCTTTTTGTGCAGGGTAGTAGCAATCAGCCCCAGCATTTT.

The CDR3 bases are TGTGCCAGCACCTTGAGATCCGGGTACGAGCAGTACTTC. Its protein is CASTLRSGYEQYF. The chain joins TRBV11-2 to TRBJ2-7; D is ambiguous. V dropped 7 bases and J dropped 4 bases, with 14 bases sitting between them. The V gene's germline CDR1 is SGHAT and CDR2 FQNNGV. The CDR3 length is 13 residues.